These 21 T cell receptor beta chains were all obtained from the same sample, sequenced in a study of identifying expanded T cells in peripheral blood (dated by TCRdb to the late 2010s). The library was generated by the immunoSEQ multiplex PCR assay. Held by TCRdb, this immuneACCESS table contains in-frame sequences only and omits some clones. Under half of the omission traces to an unresolved V gene where checked; the cause of the rest is unknown. The table for this sample lists about 100,000 clones; about 87% of them were counted only once. Of the sample, 11% to 15% is held by the ten largest clones. Sequencing was carried out using blood. These receptors all come from a person between 18 and 75 years old in good health.

The chain has TRBV2 and TRBJ2-1; D is uncertain. Per germline, CDR1 SNHLY and CDR2 FYNNEI. This CDR3 region has 15 residues. V lost 0 bases and J lost 5, with 11 bases in between. The CDR3 here is CASSEATRGDNEQFF. The CDR3 nucleotides read TGTGCCAGCAGTGAAGCCACTCGTGGGGACAATGAGCAGTTCTTC.

This clone was detected once. The chain couples TRBV15 to TRBJ2-3, with D maybe TRBD1 (6 bases). The V and J ends lost 1 base and 4 bases respectively, with 15 bases between them. This CDR3 is 16 amino acids long. Per germline, CDR1 LNHNV and CDR2 YYDKDF (reference sequence). For the CDR3, the DNA is TGTGCCACCAGCAGAGGGTGGACAGTCACTTCAGATACGCAGTATTTT. Its translation: CATSRGWTVTSDTQYF.

This chain links TRBV9 with TRBJ1-5; 8 positions match TRBD1. This CDR3 region has 14 residues. With V trimmed by 3 bases and J by 5 bases, 4 bases remained unmatched. Germline lookup yields CDR1 SGDLS and CDR2 YYNGEE. The CDR3 DNA sequence: TGTGCCAGCAGCGAGACAGGGGTCGATCAGCCCCAGCATTTT. Translation: CASSETGVDQPQHF.

This chain connects TRBV11-2 to TRBJ2-7; the match to TRBD1 covers 10 bases. CDR3 length: 14 amino acids. Germline V gives CDR1 SGHAT, CDR2 FQNNGV. The ends lost 2 bases at V and 3 bases at J; junction bases unmatched: 1. In DNA form, the CDR3 reads TGTGCCAGCAGCTTACGGACAGGGGGCTACGAGCAGTACTTC. As protein: CASSLRTGGYEQYF.

The rearrangement links TRBV12-5 to TRBJ1-1; D is ambiguous. This CDR3 contains 11 residues. Between the trimmed V and J ends, which lost 6 bases and 2 bases, there was a span of 4 bases. Germline V gene sequence: CDR1 LGHNT, CDR2 FRNRAP. The CDR3, as DNA: TGTGCTAGTGGATTTAACACTGAAGCTTTCTTT. Translated, it gives CASGFNTEAFF.

The chain links TRBV6-1 to TRBJ1-3; D is unresolved. The CDR3 is 15 residues long. CDR1 and CDR2 from the germline V gene are MNHNS and SASEGT. V was shortened by 10 bases and J by 3 bases, with 19 bases between the two germline ends. CDR3 DNA sequence: TGTGCCACTTTCTCCGGGAGGACGCGTGGAAACACCATATATTTT. Protein: CATFSGRTRGNTIYF.

The V call is TRBV4-2, the J call TRBJ2-2; 12 nucleotides align to TRBD2. This CDR3 region has 17 residues. V shed 3 bases and J 0 bases; nucleotides not matched to a gene: 2. Germline CDR1 reads LGHNA; CDR2 reads YNFKEQ. DNA of the CDR3: TGTGCCAGCAGCCACCCTAGCGGGGGGGCGAACACCGGGGAGCTGTTTTTT. This gives the protein CASSHPSGGANTGELFF.

In its sample, this clone was seen a few times. V gene TRBV7-3 combines with J gene TRBJ2-7, with 9 bases matching TRBD2. The V gene end was trimmed by 5 bases and the J gene end by 3 bases; junction bases not matched to a gene: 11. CDR1 is SGHTA and CDR2 is FQGTGA in the germline V gene. The CDR3 extends over 16 amino acids. The CDR3 nucleotides read TGTGCCAGCAGCCAATCTAGCGGGACGTCCCTCTACGAGCAGTACTTC. Protein sequence: CASSQSSGTSLYEQYF.

The CDR3 is CASSGGNSYEQYF. The CDR3 DNA sequence: TGCGCCAGCAGCGGCGGTAACTCCTACGAGCAGTACTTC. This sequence joins TRBV5-1 and TRBJ2-7; D uncertain. Trimming took 4 bases from V and 0 from J, leaving 8 bases between them. The CDR3 contains 13 residues. Germline values: CDR1 SGHRS, CDR2 YFSETQ.

CDR3 bases: TGTGCCATCAGTCTCGACACAATCTCCTACGAGCAGTACTTC. Its protein is CAISLDTISYEQYF. The chain recombines TRBV10-3 with TRBJ2-7; D is unresolved. Deletions cut 5 bases from V and 0 bases from J, with 11 bases between. This CDR3 is built from 14 residues. Looked up from germline, CDR1 is ENHRY and CDR2 is SYGVKD.

The V call is TRBV15, the J call TRBJ2-3, with 10 bases aligning to TRBD2. V lost 2 bases and J lost 2; bases outside the gene matches: 7. This CDR3 contains 17 residues. From germline, CDR1 is LNHNV and CDR2 YYDKDF (reference sequence). The CDR3 protein is CATSRKGAGGPTDTQYF. CDR3 DNA sequence: TGTGCCACCAGCAGAAAGGGAGCGGGGGGGCCCACAGATACGCAGTATTTT.

The chain joins TRBV6-5 to TRBJ1-5; TRBD1 agrees at 7 bases. In germline, CDR1 is MNHEY, CDR2 SVGAGI. The CDR3 extends over 15 amino acids. The J segment lost 2 bases and the V segment lost 4 bases, leaving 5 bases of the junction unmatched. CDR3 sequence (DNA): TGTGCCAGCAGTTCAGGACAGGCAGGCAATCAGCCCCAGCATTTT. Translated: CASSSGQAGNQPQHF.

This clone was counted a single time. This chain joins TRBV14 and TRBJ2-3, with TRBD2 matching 7 bases. The length of the CDR3 is 14 residues. V was pared by 3 bases and J by 4 bases, with 4 bases of the junction left unmatched. The germline V gene has CDR1 SGHDN and CDR2 FVKESK. CDR3 amino acids: CASSHSSGPDTQYF. The CDR3 bases are TGTGCCAGCAGCCACTCTAGCGGCCCAGATACGCAGTATTTT.

This chain links TRBV4-3 with TRBJ1-5; 9 bases align to TRBD1. The CDR3 is 16 residues long. V shed 4 bases and J 1 base; nucleotides not matched to a gene: 5. Germline V gene data show CDR1 as LGHNA and CDR2 as YSLEER. CDR3 nucleotides: TGCGCCAGCAGCCTAGGGACAGGGCAAAGCAATCAGCCCCAGCATTTT. Translated, it gives CASSLGTGQSNQPQHF.

The V gene is TRBV5-1, the J gene TRBJ1-5; 9 bases are a match to TRBD1. J lost 5 bases, V lost 5 bases, and 2 bases had no gene match. CDR1 and CDR2 (germline): SGHRS, YFSETQ. CDR3 length: 13 amino acids. The CDR3 here is CASRQGAYQPQHF. CDR3 coding DNA: TGCGCCAGCAGACAGGGGGCATATCAGCCCCAGCATTTT.

The chain uses TRBV7-9 and TRBJ2-7, with 8 bases identical to TRBD1. This CDR3 region has 13 residues. CDR1 and CDR2 from the germline V gene are SEHNR and FQNEAQ (reference sequence). Trimming took 8 bases from V and 5 from J; bases not matched to a gene: 8. CDR3 sequence reads: CASSDRGSDEQYF. DNA of the CDR3: TGTGCCAGCTCAGACAGGGGTTCCGACGAGCAGTACTTC. Full variable domain (missing parts from reference TRBV7-9 and TRBJ2-7): DTGVSQNPRHKITKRGQNVTFRCDPISEHNRLYWYRQTLGQGPEFLTYFQNEAQLEKSRLLSDRFSAERPKGSFSTLEIQRTEQGDSAMYLCASSDRGSDEQYFGPGTRLTVT.

The chain combines TRBV7-8 with TRBJ1-2, with D perhaps TRBD1 (5 bases). CDR1 and CDR2 (germline): SGHVS, FQNEAQ. Trimming stripped 6 bases from V and 7 bases from J, with 18 bases between. This CDR3 comprises 14 residues. The CDR3 region is CASSSVAGDRGYTF. CDR3 bases: TGTGCCAGCAGTTCAGTCGCGGGGGACCGTGGCTACACCTTC.

The CDR3 sequence is CAGNLGQSYGYTF. In nucleotides, the CDR3 is TGTGCCGGAAACTTAGGGCAGAGCTATGGCTACACCTTC. The rearrangement joins TRBV2 to TRBJ1-2; D is unclear. Trimming took 11 bases from V and 4 from J, leaving 17 bases between them. The germline V gene encodes CDR1 SNHLY and CDR2 FYNNEI. The CDR3 sequence is 13 residues long.

The chain recombines TRBV2 with TRBJ2-3; TRBD1 might be the D (5 bases). The CDR3 is 19 amino acids. V shed 4 bases and J shed 1 base, with 24 bases lying between them. Germline CDR1 reads SNHLY; CDR2 reads FYNNEI. The CDR3 region has the DNA TGTGCCAGCAGTGCTAGTTTTAGAGCCCGGCAGGGCGGCACAGATACGCAGTATTTT. Protein sequence: CASSASFRARQGGTDTQYF.

In its sample, this clone was seen a few times. V usage is TRBV7-2 and J usage is TRBJ1-2; D is perhaps TRBD1 (6 bases). V lost 4 bases and J 5 bases, leaving 14 bases between the germline ends. Per the germline V gene, CDR1 is SGHTA and CDR2 is FQGNSA. CDR3 length: 14 residues. The CDR3 loop reads CASSSYRAQYGYTF. CDR3 DNA: TGTGCCAGCAGCTCCTACAGGGCGCAGTATGGCTACACCTTC.

The V call is TRBV10-1, the J call TRBJ1-5; no clear D. The CDR3 consists of 14 residues. V was shortened by 7 bases and J by 2 bases, with 12 bases between the two germline ends. The germline V gene encodes CDR1 WNHNN and CDR2 SYGVQD (reference sequence). The CDR3 sequence: CASKEDEGNQPQHF. DNA of the CDR3: TGCGCCAGCAAAGAGGACGAGGGCAATCAGCCCCAGCATTTT.